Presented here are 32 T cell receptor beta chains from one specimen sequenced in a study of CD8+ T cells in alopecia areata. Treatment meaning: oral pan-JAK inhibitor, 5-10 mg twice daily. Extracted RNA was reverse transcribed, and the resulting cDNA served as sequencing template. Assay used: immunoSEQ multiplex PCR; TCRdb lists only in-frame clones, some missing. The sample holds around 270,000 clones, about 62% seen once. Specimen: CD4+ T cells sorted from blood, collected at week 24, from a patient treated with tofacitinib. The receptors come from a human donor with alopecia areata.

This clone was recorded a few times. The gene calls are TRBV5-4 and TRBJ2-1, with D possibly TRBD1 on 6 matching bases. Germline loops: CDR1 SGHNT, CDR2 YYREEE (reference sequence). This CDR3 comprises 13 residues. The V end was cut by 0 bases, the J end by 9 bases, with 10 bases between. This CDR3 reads CASSLGQVTEQFF. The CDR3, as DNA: TGTGCCAGCAGCTTGGGACAGGTGACTGAGCAGTTCTTC.

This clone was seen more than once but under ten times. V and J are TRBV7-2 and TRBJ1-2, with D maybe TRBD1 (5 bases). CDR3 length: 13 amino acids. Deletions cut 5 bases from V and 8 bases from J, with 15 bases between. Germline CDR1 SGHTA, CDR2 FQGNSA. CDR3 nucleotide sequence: TGTGCCAGCAGCACCGAGACGGGACTCGGCTACACCTTC. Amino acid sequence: CASSTETGLGYTF.

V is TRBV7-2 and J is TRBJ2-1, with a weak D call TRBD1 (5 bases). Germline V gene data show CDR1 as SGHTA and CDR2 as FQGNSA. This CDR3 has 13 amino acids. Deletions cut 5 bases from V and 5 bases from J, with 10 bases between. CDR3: CASSDSIDNEQFF. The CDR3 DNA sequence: TGTGCCAGCAGCGACAGTATCGACAATGAGCAGTTCTTC.

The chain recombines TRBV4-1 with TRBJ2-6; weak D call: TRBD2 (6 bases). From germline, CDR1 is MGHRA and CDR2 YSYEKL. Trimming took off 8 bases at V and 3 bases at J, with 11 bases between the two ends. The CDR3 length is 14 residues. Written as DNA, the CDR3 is TGCGCCAGCGGTCGGGGGAATGGGGCCAACGTCCTGACTTTC. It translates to CASGRGNGANVLTF.

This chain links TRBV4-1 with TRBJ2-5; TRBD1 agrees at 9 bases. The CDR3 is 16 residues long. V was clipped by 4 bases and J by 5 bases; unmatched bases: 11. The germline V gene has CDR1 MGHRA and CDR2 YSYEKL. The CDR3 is CASSRSTGGEGETQYF. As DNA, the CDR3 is TGCGCCAGCAGCCGCTCTACAGGGGGCGAGGGTGAGACCCAGTACTTC.

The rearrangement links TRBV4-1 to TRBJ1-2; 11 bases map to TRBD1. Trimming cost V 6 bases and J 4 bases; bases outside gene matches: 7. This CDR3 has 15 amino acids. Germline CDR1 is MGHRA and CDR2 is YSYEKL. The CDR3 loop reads CASSPGQGAPYGYTF. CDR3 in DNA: TGCGCCAGCAGTCCCGGACAGGGGGCCCCCTATGGCTACACCTTC.

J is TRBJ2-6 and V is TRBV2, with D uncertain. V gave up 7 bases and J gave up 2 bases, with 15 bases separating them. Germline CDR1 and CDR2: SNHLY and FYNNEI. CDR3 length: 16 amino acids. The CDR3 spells CASILTGSPGANVLTF. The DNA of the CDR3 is TGTGCCAGCATCCTGACTGGTAGCCCTGGGGCCAACGTCCTGACTTTC. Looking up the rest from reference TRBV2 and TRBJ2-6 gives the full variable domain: EPEVTQTPSHQVTQMGQEVILRCVPISNHLYFYWYRQILGQKVEFLVSFYNNEISEKSEIFDDQFSVERPDGSNFTLKIRSTKLEDSAMYFCASILTGSPGANVLTFGAGSRLTVL.

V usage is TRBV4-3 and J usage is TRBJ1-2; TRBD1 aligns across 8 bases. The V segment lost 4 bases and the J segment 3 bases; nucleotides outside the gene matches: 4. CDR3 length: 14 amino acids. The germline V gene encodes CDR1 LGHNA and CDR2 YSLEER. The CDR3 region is CASSPGQGHYGYTF. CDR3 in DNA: TGCGCCAGCAGCCCAGGACAGGGACACTATGGCTACACCTTC.

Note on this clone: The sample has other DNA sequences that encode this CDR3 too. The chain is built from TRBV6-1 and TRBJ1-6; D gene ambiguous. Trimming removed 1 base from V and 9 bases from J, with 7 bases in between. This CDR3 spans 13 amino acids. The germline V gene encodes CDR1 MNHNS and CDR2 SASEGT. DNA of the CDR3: TGTGCCAGCAGTGAAGACCGGTCTTCACCCCTCCACTTT. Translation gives CASSEDRSSPLHF.

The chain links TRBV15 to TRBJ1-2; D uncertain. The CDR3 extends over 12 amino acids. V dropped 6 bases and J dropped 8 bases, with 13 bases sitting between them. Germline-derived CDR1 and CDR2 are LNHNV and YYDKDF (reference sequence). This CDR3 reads CATSLGPAGYTF. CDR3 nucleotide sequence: TGTGCCACCAGTTTAGGGCCGGCGGGCTACACCTTC.

CDR3: CASSPSGQGETQYF. Here the CDR3 DNA reads TGTGCCAGCAGCCCTTCGGGACAGGGGGAGACCCAGTACTTC. The rearrangement joins TRBV9 to TRBJ2-5; 10 positions match TRBD1. The CDR3 has 14 amino acids. The V and J ends lost 4 bases and 5 bases, in that order; junction bases with no gene match: 5. CDR1 SGDLS and CDR2 YYNGEE come from the germline V gene.

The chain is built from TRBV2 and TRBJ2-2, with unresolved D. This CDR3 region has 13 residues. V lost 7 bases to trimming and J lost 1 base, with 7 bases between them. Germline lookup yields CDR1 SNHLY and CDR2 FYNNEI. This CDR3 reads CASTPENTGELFF. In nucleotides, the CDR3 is TGTGCCAGCACCCCGGAGAACACCGGGGAGCTGTTTTTT.

The CDR3 here is CASSQPTGTPSGYTF. CDR3 DNA sequence: TGCGCCAGCAGCCAACCCACCGGGACACCAAGCGGCTACACCTTC. The chain is built from TRBV4-1 and TRBJ1-2; D is possibly TRBD1 (6 bases). Germline V gene lookup returns CDR1 MGHRA and CDR2 YSYEKL. V dropped 2 bases and J dropped 8 bases, with 18 bases sitting between them. This CDR3 comprises 15 residues.

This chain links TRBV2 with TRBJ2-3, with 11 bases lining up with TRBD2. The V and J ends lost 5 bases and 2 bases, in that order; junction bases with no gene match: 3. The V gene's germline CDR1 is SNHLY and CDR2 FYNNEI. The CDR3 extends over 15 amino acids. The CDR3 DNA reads TGTGCCAGCAGTTATAGCGGGGGGGACACAGATACGCAGTATTTT. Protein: CASSYSGGDTDTQYF.

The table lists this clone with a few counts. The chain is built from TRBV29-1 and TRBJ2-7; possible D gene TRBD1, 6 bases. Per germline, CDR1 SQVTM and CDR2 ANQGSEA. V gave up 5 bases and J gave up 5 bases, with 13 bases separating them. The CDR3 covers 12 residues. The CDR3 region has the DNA TGCAGCGTTCATCTGGCAGGGGACGAGCAGTACTTC. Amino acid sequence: CSVHLAGDEQYF.

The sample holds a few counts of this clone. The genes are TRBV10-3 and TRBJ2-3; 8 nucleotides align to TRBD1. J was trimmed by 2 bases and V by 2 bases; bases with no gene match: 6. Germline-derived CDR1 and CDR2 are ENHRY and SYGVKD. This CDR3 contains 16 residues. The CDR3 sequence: CAISEATGAYTDTQYF. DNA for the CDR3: TGTGCCATCAGTGAGGCGACAGGGGCCTACACAGATACGCAGTATTTT.

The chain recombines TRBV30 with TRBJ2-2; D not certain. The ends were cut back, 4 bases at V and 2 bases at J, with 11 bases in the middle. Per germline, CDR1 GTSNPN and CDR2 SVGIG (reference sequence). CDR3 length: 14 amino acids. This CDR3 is CAWKADLNTGELFF. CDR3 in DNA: TGTGCCTGGAAGGCGGATTTAAACACCGGGGAGCTGTTTTTT.

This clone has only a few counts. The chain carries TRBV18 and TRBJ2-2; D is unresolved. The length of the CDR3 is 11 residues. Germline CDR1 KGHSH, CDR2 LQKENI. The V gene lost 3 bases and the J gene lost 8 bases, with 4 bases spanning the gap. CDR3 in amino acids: CASSPSGELFF. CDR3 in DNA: TGTGCCAGCTCACCGAGTGGGGAGCTGTTTTTT.

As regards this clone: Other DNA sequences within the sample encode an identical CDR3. The CDR3 reads CSVARQETQYF. CDR3 sequence (DNA): TGCAGCGTGGCCAGGCAAGAGACCCAGTACTTC. The chain uses TRBV29-1 and TRBJ2-5, with D hard to call. The CDR3 covers 11 residues. Germline values: CDR1 SQVTM, CDR2 ANQGSEA. Deletions cut 6 bases from V and 2 bases from J, with 7 bases between.

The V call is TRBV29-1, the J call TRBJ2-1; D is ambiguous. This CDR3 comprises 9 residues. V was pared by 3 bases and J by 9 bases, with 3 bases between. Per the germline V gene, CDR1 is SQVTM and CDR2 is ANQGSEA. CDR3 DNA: TGCAGCGTTGAGACTGAGCAGTTCTTC. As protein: CSVETEQFF.

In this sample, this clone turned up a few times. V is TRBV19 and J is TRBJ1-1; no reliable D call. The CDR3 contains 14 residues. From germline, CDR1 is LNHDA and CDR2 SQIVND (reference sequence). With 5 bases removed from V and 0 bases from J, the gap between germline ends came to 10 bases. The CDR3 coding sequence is TGTGCCAGTAGTGAAAGGGCCCTGAACACTGAAGCTTTCTTT. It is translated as CASSERALNTEAFF.

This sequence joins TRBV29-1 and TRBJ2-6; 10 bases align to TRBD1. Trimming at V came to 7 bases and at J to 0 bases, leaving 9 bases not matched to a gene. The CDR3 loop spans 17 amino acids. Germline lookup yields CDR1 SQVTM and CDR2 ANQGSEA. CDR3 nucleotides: TGCAGCGCGGCTTGGGGACAGGGGTACTCTGGGGCCAACGTCCTGACTTTC. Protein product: CSAAWGQGYSGANVLTF.

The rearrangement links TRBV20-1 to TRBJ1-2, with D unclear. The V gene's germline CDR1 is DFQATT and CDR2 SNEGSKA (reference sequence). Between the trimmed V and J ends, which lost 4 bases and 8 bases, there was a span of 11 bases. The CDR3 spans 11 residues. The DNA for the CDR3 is TGCAGTGCTACAAGAGGGAGGGGCTACACCTTC. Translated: CSATRGRGYTF.

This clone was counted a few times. The CDR3 DNA is TGTGCCAGTAGTCCAGGGGTTTATCGTGGCTACACCTTC. Amino acids: CASSPGVYRGYTF. The chain carries TRBV19 and TRBJ1-2; D perhaps matches TRBD1 (6 bases). The ends were cut back, 5 bases at V and 7 bases at J, with 14 bases in the middle. Germline V gene data show CDR1 as LNHDA and CDR2 as SQIVND (reference sequence). The CDR3 is 13 residues long.

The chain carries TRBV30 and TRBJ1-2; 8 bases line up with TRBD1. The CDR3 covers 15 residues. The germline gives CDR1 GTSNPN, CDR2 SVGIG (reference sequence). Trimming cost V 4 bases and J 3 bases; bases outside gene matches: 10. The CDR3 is CAWNQGASSDYGYTF. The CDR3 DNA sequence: TGTGCCTGGAACCAGGGGGCGAGTTCAGACTATGGCTACACCTTC.

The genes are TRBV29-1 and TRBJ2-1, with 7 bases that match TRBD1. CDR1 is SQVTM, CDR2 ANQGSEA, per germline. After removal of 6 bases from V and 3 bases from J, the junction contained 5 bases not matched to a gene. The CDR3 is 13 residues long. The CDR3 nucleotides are TGCAGCGTCACAGGGGCGGGCTACAATGAGCAGTTCTTC. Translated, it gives CSVTGAGYNEQFF.

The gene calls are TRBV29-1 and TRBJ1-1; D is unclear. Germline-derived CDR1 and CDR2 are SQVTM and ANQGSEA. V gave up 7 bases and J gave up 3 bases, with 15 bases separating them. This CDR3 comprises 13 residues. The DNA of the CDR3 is TGCAGCGGGCGCGTCCTTATGGACACTGAAGCTTTCTTT. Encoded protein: CSGRVLMDTEAFF.

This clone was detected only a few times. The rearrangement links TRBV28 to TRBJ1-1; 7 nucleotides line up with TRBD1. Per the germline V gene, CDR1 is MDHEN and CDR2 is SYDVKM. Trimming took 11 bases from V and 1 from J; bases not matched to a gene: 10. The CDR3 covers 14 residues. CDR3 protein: CAGGRTGGNTEAFF. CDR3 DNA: TGTGCCGGAGGACGGACAGGTGGGAACACTGAAGCTTTCTTT.

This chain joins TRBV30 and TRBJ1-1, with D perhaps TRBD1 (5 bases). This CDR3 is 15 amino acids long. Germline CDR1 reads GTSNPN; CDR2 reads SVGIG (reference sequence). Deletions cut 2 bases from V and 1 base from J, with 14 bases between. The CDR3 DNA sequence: TGTGCCTGGAGTCGGCCCGGGACCCCGAACACTGAAGCTTTCTTT. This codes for CAWSRPGTPNTEAFF.

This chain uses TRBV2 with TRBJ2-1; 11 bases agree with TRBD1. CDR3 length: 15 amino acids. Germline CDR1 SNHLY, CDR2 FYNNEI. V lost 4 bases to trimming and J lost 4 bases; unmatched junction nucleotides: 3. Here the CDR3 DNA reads TGTGCCAGCAGTGGGACAGGGGGCGGTTACAATGAGCAGTTCTTC. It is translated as CASSGTGGGYNEQFF.

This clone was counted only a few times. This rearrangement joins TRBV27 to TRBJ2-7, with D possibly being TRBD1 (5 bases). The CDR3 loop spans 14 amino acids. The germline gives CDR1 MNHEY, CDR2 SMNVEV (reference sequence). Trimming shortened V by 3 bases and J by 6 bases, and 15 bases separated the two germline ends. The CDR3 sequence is CASSLEEPRGEQYF. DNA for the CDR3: TGTGCCAGCAGTTTGGAAGAGCCTAGGGGCGAGCAGTACTTC.

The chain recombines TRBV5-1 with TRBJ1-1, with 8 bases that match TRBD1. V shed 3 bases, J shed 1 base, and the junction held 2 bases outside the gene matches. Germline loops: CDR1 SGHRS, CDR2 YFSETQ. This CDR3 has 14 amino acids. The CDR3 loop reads CASSSGQANTEAFF. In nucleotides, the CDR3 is TGCGCCAGCAGCTCGGGACAGGCGAACACTGAAGCTTTCTTT.